This record concerns one TCR beta chain sequence. The antigen this receptor binds is unknown. Qualities for individual bases were not recorded, and no much larger clone is one base off. The donors were healthy, HIV-negative adults who had no recently reported acute infections or vaccinations. Only Caucasian adults living in Nashville, Tennessee, USA were represented among the donors. CD8 memory samples were composed of magnetically selected CD45RO+ cells combined with CCR7-negative CD45RA+ effector memory (TemRA) cells. After blood collection by leukapheresis, PBMCs were isolated using Ficoll-Histopaque density gradient centrifugation and then cryopreserved in the vapor phase of liquid nitrogen. Purity and quantity of every magnetically sorted T cell population were checked by analytical flow cytometry. From each sorted fraction, genomic DNA was isolated and quantified by UV absorbance on a Nanodrop 2000c.

The data were taken from a study of shared clonotypes between healthy human individuals (dated by TCRdb to 2020 to 2021). Regarding the study in general: The cohort included three men and a couple of women between 18 and 49 years of age. Per donor, leukapheresis produced somewhere between about 0.9 and 9.5 billion PBMCs. To increase sequencing depth and limit assay-specific biases, TCR repertoire library preparation and sequencing were carried out by different laboratories using diverse techniques. The study deeply sequenced blood TCR repertoires of five healthy adults to estimate repertoire size and the extent of clonotype sharing between individuals. For each donor, CD4 naive and CD4 memory were each run on three plates, CD8 naive on two plates, and CD8 memory on one plate. The investigation overall reported the following: Larger estimated clonotype richness was generally found for naive subsets than for memory subsets. The small number of donors limited the genetic and exposure-history diversity represented. About 5% of naive CD4, roughly 3.6% of naive CD8, approximately 2.2% of memory CD4, and 0.35% to 0.4% of memory CD8 clonotypes were shared across a few donors. Pairwise subsampling led to the expectation that sequencing depth would affect the degree of clonotype sharing among donors. Incomplete sequencing was indicated by rarefaction of sorted-subset datasets, despite the large sequencing depth. Clonotypes shared by all four sorted-subset donors showed higher generation probabilities than non-shared clonotypes. Sampling was limited to blood, and TCR repertoires in tissue likely differ from TCR repertoires in blood.

Counted from cysteine to phenylalanine, this CDR3 has 19 amino acids. The read is trimmed to its CDR3 DNA, 57 bases read in frame from base 1. CDR1 and CDR2, looked up from the germline V gene, are SGHAT and FQNNGV. For this chain, trimming is 3 bases at the V end and 0 bases at the J end, and the number of junction bases without a gene match is 10. TCR CDR3 regions were amplified from genomic DNA by multiplex PCR using the deep immunoSEQ assay. Extracted genomic DNA from each cell subset was spread evenly across all wells of several immunoSEQ 96-well plates, with each plate serving as a replicate. For sorted subsets, roughly 200 ng genomic DNA, equal to 25,000 to 35,000 T cell genomes, was loaded into each replicate PCR. The purified libraries were quantified using a Qubit 3.0 fluorometer, sized with a Bioanalyzer 2100, and then quantified again using the KAPA Library Quantification kit. Every immunoSEQ 96-well plate was sequenced on a separate single-read 150-cycle Illumina NextSeq 550 flow cell. As for the original processing: Because only junctional sequences without quality scores were contained in the immunoSEQ output, filtering matching that applied to full-length reads could not be performed. Sequences were annotated with PyIR, a Python wrapper for IgBLAST v1.9, using IMGT germline references to assign V/J genes and CDR3. Reads were filtered out if the reads had weak V/J assignments (E-value above 1e-6), no CDR3, stop codons, out-of-frame junctions, or ambiguous translated residues. V3J clonotypes were defined as sequences sharing the same inferred V gene, J gene, and CDR3 amino acid sequence. Percentage overlap between repertoires was calculated by dividing the number of shared unique clonotypes by the size of the smaller repertoire. Richness of each repertoire was evaluated using RTK rarefaction, the Chao1 estimator, and Recon v2.1 estimates of unobserved clonotypes. Generation probabilities were computed with OLGA for all TCRbeta clonotypes obtained by the gDNA method from several donors. Drawn from immuneACCESS, this table holds only the in-frame rearrangements with V and J called that TCRdb kept. Clones are partly lost; checked studies trace under half to an unresolved V gene and leave the rest unexplained. V and J calls and clone size come straight from that table; D and trimming were deduced from the DNA. The table for this sample lists some 690,000 clones; about 90% of them were counted only once. In total, the top ten clones hold 34% of the sample.

The sequencing input was memory CD8+ T cells from PBMCs. Reading the label with the study, this specimen's cell subset or site is: CD45RO+ cells pooled with CCR7-negative TemRA cells. The TCR originated in a man in his late teens or twenties in good health. Some clones in this sample may be carry-over from other donors' samples. The chain couples TRBV11-2 to TRBJ2-4; 11 central nucleotides agree with TRBD2. The encoded CDR3 is CASSFPLGTSGLAKNIQYF. At the DNA level, the sequence is TGTGCCAGCAGCTTCCCCTTGGGGACTAGCGGTTTAGCCAAAAACATTCAGTACTTC.